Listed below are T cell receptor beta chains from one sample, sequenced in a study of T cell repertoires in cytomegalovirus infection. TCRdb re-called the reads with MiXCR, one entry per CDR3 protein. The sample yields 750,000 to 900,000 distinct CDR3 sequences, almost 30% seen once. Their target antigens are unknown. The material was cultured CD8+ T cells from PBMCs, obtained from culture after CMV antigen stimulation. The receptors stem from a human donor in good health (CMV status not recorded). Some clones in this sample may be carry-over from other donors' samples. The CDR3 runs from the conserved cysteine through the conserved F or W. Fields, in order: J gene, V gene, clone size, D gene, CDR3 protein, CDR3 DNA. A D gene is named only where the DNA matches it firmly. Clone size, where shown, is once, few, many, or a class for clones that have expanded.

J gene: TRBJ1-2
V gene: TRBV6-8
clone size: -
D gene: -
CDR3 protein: CASSPRGQDGYTF
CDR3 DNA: TGTGCCAGCAGTCCCCGGGGGCAGGATGGCTACACCTTC

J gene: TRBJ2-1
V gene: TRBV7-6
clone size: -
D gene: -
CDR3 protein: CASSLGQANNEQFF
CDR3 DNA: TGTGCCAGCAGCTTGGGACAAGCCAACAATGAGCAGTTCTTC

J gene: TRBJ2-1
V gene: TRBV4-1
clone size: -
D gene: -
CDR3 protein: CASSPDAGLYNEQFF
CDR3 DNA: TGCGCCAGCAGCCCCGACGCTGGGTTATACAATGAGCAGTTCTTC

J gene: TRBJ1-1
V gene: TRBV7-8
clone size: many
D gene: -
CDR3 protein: CASSLAVGGLNTEAFF
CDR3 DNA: TGTGCCAGCAGCTTAGCAGTAGGGGGGTTGAACACTGAAGCTTTCTTT

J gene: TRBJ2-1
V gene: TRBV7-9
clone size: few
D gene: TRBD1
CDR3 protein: CASSPPGTGDDEQFF
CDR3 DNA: TGTGCCAGCAGCCCTCCCGGGACAGGGGACGATGAGCAGTTCTTC

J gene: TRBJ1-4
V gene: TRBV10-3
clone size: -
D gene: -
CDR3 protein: CAISPSTATLALATNEKLFF
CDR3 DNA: TGTGCCATCAGCCCTTCGACAGCTACGCTAGCCCTTGCAACTAATGAAAAACTGTTTTTT

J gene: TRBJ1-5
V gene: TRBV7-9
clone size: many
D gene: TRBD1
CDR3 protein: CASSSGQGRNQPQHF
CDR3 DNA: TGTGCCAGCAGCTCCGGACAGGGGCGGAATCAGCCCCAGCATTTT

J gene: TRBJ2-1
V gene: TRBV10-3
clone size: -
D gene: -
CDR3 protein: CATPIVGEQFF
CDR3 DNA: TGTGCCACCCCGATCGTCGGTGAGCAGTTCTTC

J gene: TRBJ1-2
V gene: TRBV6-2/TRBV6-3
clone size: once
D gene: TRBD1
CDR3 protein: CASSWTGNGYTF
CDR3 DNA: TGTGCCAGCAGTTGGACAGGGAATGGCTACACCTTC

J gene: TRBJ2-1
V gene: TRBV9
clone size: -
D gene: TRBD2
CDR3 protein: CASGEGLEQFF
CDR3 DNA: TGTGCCAGCGGGGAGGGTCTTGAGCAGTTCTTC

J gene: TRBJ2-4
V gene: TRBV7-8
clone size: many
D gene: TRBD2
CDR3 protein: CASSLPAGGPDKNIQYF
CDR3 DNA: TGTGCCAGCAGCCTCCCAGCGGGGGGGCCGGACAAAAACATTCAGTACTTC

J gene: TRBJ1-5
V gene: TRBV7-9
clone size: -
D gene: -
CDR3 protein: CASSLDRPFVSNQPQHF
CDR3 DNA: TGTGCCAGCAGCTTGGACAGACCTTTTGTGAGCAATCAGCCCCAGCATTTT

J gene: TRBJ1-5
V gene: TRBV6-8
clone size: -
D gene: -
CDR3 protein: CASREKQGKQPQHF
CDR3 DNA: TGTGCCAGCAGGGAGAAACAGGGAAAACAGCCCCAGCATTTT

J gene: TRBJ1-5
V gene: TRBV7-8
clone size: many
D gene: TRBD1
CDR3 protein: CASSSGQGENQPQHF
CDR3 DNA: TGTGCCAGCAGCTCGGGACAGGGGGAAAATCAGCCCCAGCATTTT

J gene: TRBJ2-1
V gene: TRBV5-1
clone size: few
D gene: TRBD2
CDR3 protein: CASRSGLAATSYNEQFF
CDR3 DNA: TGCGCCAGCAGATCGGGACTAGCGGCGACTTCCTACAATGAGCAGTTCTTC

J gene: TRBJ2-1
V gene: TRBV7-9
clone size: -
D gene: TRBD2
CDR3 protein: CASSFPPSGGPSSYNEQFF
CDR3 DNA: TGTGCCAGCAGCTTCCCCCCTAGCGGGGGGCCGAGCTCCTACAATGAGCAGTTCTTC

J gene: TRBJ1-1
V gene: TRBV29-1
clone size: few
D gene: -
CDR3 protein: CSVPRGNTEAFF
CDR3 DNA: TGCAGCGTCCCACGGGGGAACACTGAAGCTTTCTTT

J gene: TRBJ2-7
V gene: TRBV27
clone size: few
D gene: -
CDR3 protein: CASSLLTGPEIYEQYF
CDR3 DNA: TGTGCCAGCAGTTTACTTACAGGGCCCGAGATCTACGAGCAGTACTTC

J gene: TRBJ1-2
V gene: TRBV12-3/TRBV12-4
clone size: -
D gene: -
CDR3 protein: CASTPGNAVVYGYTF
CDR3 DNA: TGTGCCAGCACCCCCGGGAATGCAGTCGTCTATGGCTACACCTTC

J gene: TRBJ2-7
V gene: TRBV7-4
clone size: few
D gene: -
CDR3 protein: CASSSAWDVKYF
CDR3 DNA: TGTGCCAGCAGCTCCGCTTGGGACGTGAAGTACTTC

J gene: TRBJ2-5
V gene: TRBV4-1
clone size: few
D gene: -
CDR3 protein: CASSNGVTGVTQYF
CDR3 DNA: TGCGCCAGCAGCAACGGGGTTACCGGAGTGACCCAGTACTTC

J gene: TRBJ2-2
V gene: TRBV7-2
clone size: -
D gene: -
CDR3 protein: CASSLEAPGKNTGELFF
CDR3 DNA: TGTGCCAGCAGCTTAGAGGCACCAGGCAAGAACACCGGGGAGCTGTTTTTT

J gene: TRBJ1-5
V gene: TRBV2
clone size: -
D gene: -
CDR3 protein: CASSHLVGAGYSNQPQHF
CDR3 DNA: TGTGCCAGCAGTCACCTAGTCGGGGCAGGGTATAGCAATCAGCCCCAGCATTTT

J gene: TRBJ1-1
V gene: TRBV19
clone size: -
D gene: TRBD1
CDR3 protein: CASAPRQGERVAAFF
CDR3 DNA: TGTGCCAGCGCCCCAAGACAGGGGGAGCGAGTAGCAGCTTTCTTT

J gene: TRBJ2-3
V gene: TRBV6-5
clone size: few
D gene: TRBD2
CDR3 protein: CASTFGGGAGDTQYF
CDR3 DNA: TGTGCCAGCACCTTCGGCGGGGGGGCTGGAGATACGCAGTATTTT

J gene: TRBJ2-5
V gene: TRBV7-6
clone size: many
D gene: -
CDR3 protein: CASSLKSGIDQETQYF
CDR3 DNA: TGTGCCAGCAGCTTAAAGTCGGGGATTGACCAAGAGACCCAGTACTTC

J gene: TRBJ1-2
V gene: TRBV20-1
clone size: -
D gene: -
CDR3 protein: CSAPYYPDYGYTF
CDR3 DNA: TGCAGTGCTCCCTACTACCCGGACTATGGCTACACCTTC

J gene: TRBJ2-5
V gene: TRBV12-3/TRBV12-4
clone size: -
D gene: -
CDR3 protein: CASGPGQQETQYF
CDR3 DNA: TGTGCCAGCGGCCCGGGGCAACAAGAGACCCAGTACTTC